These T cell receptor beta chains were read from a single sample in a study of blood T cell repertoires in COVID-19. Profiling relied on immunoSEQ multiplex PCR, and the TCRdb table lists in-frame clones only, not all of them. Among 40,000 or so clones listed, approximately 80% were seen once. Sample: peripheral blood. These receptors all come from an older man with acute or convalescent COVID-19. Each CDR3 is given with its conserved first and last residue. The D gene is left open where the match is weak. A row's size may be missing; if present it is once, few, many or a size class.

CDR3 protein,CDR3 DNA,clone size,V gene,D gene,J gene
CASTFDRGGETQYF,TGTGCCAGCACCTTCGACAGGGGCGGCGAGACCCAGTACTTC,.,TRBV2,TRBD1,TRBJ2-5
CASSEITVRNEQFF,TGTGCCAGCAGTGAAATCACAGTACGAAATGAGCAGTTCTTC,.,TRBV25-1,.,TRBJ2-1
CASSIPSRPTLREQYF,TGTGCCAGTAGTATCCCCAGCAGGCCAACCTTACGGGAGCAGTACTTC,.,TRBV19,.,TRBJ2-7
CASSFPGQRAFF,TGTGCCAGCAGTTTTCCGGGACAGAGGGCTTTCTTT,.,TRBV13,TRBD1,TRBJ1-1
CAVGTSGTAESTGELFF,TGTGCCGTCGGGACTAGCGGGACAGCAGAGAGCACCGGGGAGCTGTTTTTT,.,TRBV24-1,TRBD2,TRBJ2-2
CASSPQDTGSQHF,TGTGCCAGCAGTCCTCAGGATACGGGGTCCCAGCATTTT,.,TRBV12-3/TRBV12-4,.,TRBJ1-5
CASSVTAQAYEQYF,TGTGCCAGCAGCGTAACGGCACAGGCCTACGAGCAGTACTTC,.,TRBV9,.,TRBJ2-7
CASSLMPAATYNEQFF,TGTGCCAGCAGCTTAATGCCAGCGGCAACCTACAATGAGCAGTTCTTC,.,TRBV7-3,.,TRBJ2-1
CASSQKTGYEQYF,TGCGCCAGCAGCCAAAAGACAGGGTACGAGCAGTACTTC,once,TRBV4-1,TRBD1,TRBJ2-7
CASSYEGSGANVLTF,TGTGCCAGCAGTTACGAGGGTAGTGGGGCCAACGTCCTGACTTTC,.,TRBV6-6,.,TRBJ2-6
CSLVRQGSTDTQYF,TGCAGCCTCGTTCGACAGGGAAGCACAGATACGCAGTATTTT,.,TRBV29-1,TRBD1,TRBJ2-3
CATSRSGYEQYF,TGTGCCACCAGCAGATCAGGGTACGAGCAGTACTTC,.,TRBV15,.,TRBJ2-7
CASSLGQGYEKLFF,TGTGCCAGCAGCTTAGGACAGGGATATGAAAAACTGTTTTTT,.,TRBV7-9,TRBD1,TRBJ1-4
CASRASGRRGETQYF,TGTGCCAGCAGGGCTAGCGGGAGGCGGGGAGAGACCCAGTACTTC,.,TRBV2,TRBD2,TRBJ2-5
CASSLRGLAGDGETQYF,TGTGCCAGCAGCTTAAGGGGGCTAGCGGGAGATGGGGAGACCCAGTACTTC,.,TRBV7-9,TRBD2,TRBJ2-5
CASSLDREGYEQYF,TGTGCCAGCAGCCTCGACAGGGAAGGGTACGAGCAGTACTTC,.,TRBV7-9,TRBD1,TRBJ2-7
CASGCRENERFF,TGTGCTAGCGGGTGCAGGGAAAATGAGCGGTTCTTC,.,TRBV7-7,TRBD2,TRBJ2-1
CASSLVEGYEQYF,TGTGCCAGCAGTTTAGTGGAGGGCTACGAGCAGTACTTC,.,TRBV12-3/TRBV12-4,.,TRBJ2-7
CASSQGGLGFAHYEQYF,TGTGCCAGCAGCCAAGGGGGGCTTGGCTTTGCCCACTACGAGCAGTACTTC,.,TRBV14,.,TRBJ2-7
CASSKGQGAHQPQHF,TGTGCCAGTAGTAAGGGACAAGGGGCCCATCAGCCCCAGCATTTT,.,TRBV19,.,TRBJ1-5
CASSPLPPVPYEQYF,TGTGCCAGCAGTCCCCTTCCCCCGGTCCCCTACGAGCAGTACTTC,.,TRBV27,.,TRBJ2-7
CASSQRQGRNQPQHF,TGTGCCAGCAGCCAGCGACAGGGGAGGAATCAGCCCCAGCATTTT,.,TRBV3-1/TRBV3-2,TRBD1,TRBJ1-5
CASSLGSYTEAFF,TGTGCCAGCAGCTTAGGCAGTTACACTGAAGCTTTCTTT,.,TRBV7-6,.,TRBJ1-1
CASGTWDGHYGYTF,TGTGCCAGCGGGACTTGGGACGGCCACTATGGCTACACCTTC,.,TRBV28,.,TRBJ1-2
CASSSQGVGQYF,TGTGCCAGCAGTTCCCAGGGGGTCGGGCAGTACTTC,.,TRBV28,TRBD1,TRBJ2-7
CASSRGSGVNTDTQYF,TGTGCCAGCAGCCGGGGTAGCGGGGTAAACACAGATACGCAGTATTTT,.,TRBV6-2/TRBV6-3,TRBD2,TRBJ2-3
CASSQEGATNEKLFF,TGCGCCAGCAGCCAAGAAGGGGCAACTAATGAAAAACTGTTTTTT,.,TRBV4-3,.,TRBJ1-4
CASRGDRSSYEQYF,TGTGCCAGCAGGGGGGACAGGAGCTCCTACGAGCAGTACTTC,.,TRBV6-5,TRBD1,TRBJ2-7
CASSQHRAETQYF,TGCGCCAGCAGCCAACACAGGGCAGAGACCCAGTACTTC,.,TRBV4-3,.,TRBJ2-5
CASKGQGNGDTQYF,TGTGCCAGTAAGGGACAGGGGAACGGAGATACGCAGTATTTT,.,TRBV19,TRBD1,TRBJ2-3
CASSPGEGGRYGYTF,TGTGCCAGCTCACCAGGGGAAGGGGGCCGCTATGGCTACACCTTC,few,TRBV18,TRBD1,TRBJ1-2
CASSLGGGRETQYF,TGCGCCAGCAGCCTAGGGGGCGGAAGAGAGACCCAGTACTTC,.,TRBV5-1,TRBD1,TRBJ2-5
CASTWGLGATGELFF,TGTGCCAGCACCTGGGGACTAGGGGCCACCGGGGAGCTGTTTTTT,.,TRBV6-5,TRBD2,TRBJ2-2
CASSLGGAGGFYEQYF,TGTGCCAGCAGCTTGGGGGGAGCGGGAGGTTTCTACGAGCAGTACTTC,medium-sized,TRBV7-9,TRBD2,TRBJ2-7
CASSLDWTGFHEQYF,TGTGCCAGCAGCTTGGATTGGACAGGGTTCCACGAGCAGTACTTC,.,TRBV5-6,TRBD1,TRBJ2-7
CSVRATSEQFF,TGCAGCGTCAGGGCGACTAGCGAGCAGTTCTTC,few,TRBV29-1,TRBD2,TRBJ2-1
CASSPAQGAYNEQFF,TGTGCCAGCAGCCCTGCCCAAGGGGCCTACAATGAGCAGTTCTTC,.,TRBV7-3,.,TRBJ2-1
CAWSRTGFGEQYF,TGTGCCTGGAGCCGGACAGGGTTCGGGGAGCAGTACTTC,.,TRBV30,TRBD1,TRBJ2-7
CASSRSGLADYSYEQYF,TGTGCCAGCTCACGATCGGGACTAGCGGATTACTCCTACGAGCAGTACTTC,.,TRBV18,TRBD2,TRBJ2-7
CASTRDRRVEQYF,TGTGCCAGCACCCGGGACAGACGTGTCGAGCAGTACTTC,many,TRBV6-6,TRBD1,TRBJ2-7